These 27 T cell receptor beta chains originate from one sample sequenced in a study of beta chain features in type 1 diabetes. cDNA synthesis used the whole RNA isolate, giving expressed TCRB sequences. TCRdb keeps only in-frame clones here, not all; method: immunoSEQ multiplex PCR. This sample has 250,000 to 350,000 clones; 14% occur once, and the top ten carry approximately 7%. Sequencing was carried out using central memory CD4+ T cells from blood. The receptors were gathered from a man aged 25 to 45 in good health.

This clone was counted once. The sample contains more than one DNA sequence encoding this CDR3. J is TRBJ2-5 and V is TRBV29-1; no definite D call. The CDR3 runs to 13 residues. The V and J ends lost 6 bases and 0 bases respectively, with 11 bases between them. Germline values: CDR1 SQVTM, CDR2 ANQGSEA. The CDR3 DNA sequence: TGCAGCGTCGAGAACAGCAACCAAGAGACCCAGTACTTC. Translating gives CSVENSNQETQYF.

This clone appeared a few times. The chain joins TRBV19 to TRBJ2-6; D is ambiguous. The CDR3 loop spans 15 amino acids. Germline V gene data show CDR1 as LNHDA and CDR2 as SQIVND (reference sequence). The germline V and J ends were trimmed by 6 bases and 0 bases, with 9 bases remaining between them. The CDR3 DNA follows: TGTGCCAGTAGCCCCACTAACTCTGGGGCCAACGTCCTGACTTTC. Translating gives CASSPTNSGANVLTF.

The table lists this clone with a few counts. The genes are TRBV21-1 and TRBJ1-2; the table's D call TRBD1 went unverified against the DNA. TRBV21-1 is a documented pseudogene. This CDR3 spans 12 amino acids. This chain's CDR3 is CASSMGRGGYTF. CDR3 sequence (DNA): TGTGCCAGCAGCATGGGGCGCGGTGGCTACACCTTC.

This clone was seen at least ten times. CDR3 region: CSVGGDGNQPQHF. As DNA, the CDR3 is TGCAGCGTTGGAGGGGACGGCAATCAGCCCCAGCATTTT. This sequence joins TRBV29-1 and TRBJ1-5, with a weak D call TRBD1 (5 bases). CDR3 length equals 13 residues. Germline V gene lookup returns CDR1 SQVTM and CDR2 ANQGSEA. V lost 4 bases and J 2 bases, leaving 9 bases between the germline ends.

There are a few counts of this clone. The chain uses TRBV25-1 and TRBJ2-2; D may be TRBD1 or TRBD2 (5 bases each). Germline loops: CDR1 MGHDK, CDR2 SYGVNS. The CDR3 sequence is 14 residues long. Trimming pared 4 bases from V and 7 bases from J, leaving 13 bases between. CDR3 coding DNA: TGTGCCAGCAGTGCAACAGAGGGGATCGGGGAGCTGTTTTTT. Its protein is CASSATEGIGELFF.

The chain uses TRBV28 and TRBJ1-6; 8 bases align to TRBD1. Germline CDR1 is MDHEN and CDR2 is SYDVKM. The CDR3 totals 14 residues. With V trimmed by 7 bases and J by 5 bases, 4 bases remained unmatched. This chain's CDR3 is CASTLQGDNSPLHF. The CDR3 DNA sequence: TGTGCCAGCACCCTACAGGGGGATAATTCACCCCTCCACTTT. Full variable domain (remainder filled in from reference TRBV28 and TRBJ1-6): DVKVTQSSRYLVKRTGEKVFLECVQDMDHENMFWYRQDPGLGLRLIYFSYDVKMKEKGDIPEGYSVSREKKERFSLILESASTNQTSMYLCASTLQGDNSPLHFGNGTRLTVT.

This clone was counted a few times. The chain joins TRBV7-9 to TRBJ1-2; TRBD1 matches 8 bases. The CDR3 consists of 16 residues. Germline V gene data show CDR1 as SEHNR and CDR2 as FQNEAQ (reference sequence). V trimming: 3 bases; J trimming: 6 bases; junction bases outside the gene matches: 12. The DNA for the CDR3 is TGTGCCAGCAGCTTGATCACAGGGGGATTTAGGAATGGCTACACCTTC. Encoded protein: CASSLITGGFRNGYTF. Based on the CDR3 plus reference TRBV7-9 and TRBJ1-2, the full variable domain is DTGVSQNPRHKITKRGQNVTFRCDPISEHNRLYWYRQTLGQGPEFLTYFQNEAQLEKSRLLSDRFSAERPKGSFSTLEIQRTEQGDSAMYLCASSLITGGFRNGYTFGSGTRLTVV.

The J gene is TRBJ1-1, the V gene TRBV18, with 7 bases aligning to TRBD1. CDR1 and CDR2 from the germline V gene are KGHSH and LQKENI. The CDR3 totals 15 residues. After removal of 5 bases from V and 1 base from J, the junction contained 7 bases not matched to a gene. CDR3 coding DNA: TGTGCCAGCTCATCGACAGGGATGAGGAACACTGAAGCTTTCTTT. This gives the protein CASSSTGMRNTEAFF.

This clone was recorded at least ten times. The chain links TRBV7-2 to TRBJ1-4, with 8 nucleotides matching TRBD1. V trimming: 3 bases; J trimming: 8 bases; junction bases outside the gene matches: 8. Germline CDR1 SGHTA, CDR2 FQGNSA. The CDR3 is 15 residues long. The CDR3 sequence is CASSFPGQGREKLFF. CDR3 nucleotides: TGTGCCAGCAGCTTTCCCGGACAGGGTCGGGAAAAACTGTTTTTT.

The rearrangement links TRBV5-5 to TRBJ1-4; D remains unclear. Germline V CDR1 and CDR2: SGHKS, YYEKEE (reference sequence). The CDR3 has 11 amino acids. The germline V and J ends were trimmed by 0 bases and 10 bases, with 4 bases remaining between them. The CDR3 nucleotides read TGTGCCAGCAGCTTGGGGACAAAACTGTTTTTT. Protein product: CASSLGTKLFF. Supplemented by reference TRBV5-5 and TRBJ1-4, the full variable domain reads DAGVTQSPTHLIKTRGQQVTLRCSPISGHKSVSWYQQVLGQGPQFIFQYYEKEERGRGNFPDRFSARQFPNYSSELNVNALLLGDSALYLCASSLGTKLFFGSGTQLSVL.

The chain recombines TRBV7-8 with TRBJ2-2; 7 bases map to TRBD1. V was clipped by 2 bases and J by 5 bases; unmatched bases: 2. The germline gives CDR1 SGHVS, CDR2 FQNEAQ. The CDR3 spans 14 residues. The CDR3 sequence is CASSLLGQTGELFF. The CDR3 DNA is TGTGCCAGCAGCTTATTGGGACAGACCGGGGAGCTGTTTTTT. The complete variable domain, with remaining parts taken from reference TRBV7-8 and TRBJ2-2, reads GAGVSQSPRYKVAKRGQDVALRCDPISGHVSLFWYQQALGQGPEFLTYFQNEAQLDKSGLPSDRFFAERPEGSVSTLKIQRTQQEDSAVYLCASSLLGQTGELFFGEGSRLTVL.

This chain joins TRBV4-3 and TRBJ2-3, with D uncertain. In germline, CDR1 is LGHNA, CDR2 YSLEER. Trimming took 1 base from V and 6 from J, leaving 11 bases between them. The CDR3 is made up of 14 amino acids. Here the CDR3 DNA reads TGCGCCAGCAGCCAAGGCGTGTATTCGGATACGCAGTATTTT. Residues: CASSQGVYSDTQYF.

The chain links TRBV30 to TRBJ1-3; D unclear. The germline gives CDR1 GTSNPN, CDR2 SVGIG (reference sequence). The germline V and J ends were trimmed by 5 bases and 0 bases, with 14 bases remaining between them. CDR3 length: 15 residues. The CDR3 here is CAWAFGRLSGNTIYF. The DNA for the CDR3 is TGTGCCTGGGCCTTCGGGCGGCTCTCTGGAAACACCATATATTTT.

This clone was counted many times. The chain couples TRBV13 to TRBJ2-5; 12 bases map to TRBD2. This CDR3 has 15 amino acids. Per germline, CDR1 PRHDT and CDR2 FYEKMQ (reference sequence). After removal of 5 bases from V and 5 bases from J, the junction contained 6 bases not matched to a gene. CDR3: CASSNLAGGPETQYF. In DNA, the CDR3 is TGTGCCAGCAGCAATCTAGCGGGGGGGCCTGAGACCCAGTACTTC.

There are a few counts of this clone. The CDR3 DNA reads as TGTGCCAGCAGCGCTGACGGACAGGCGGCCAACACCGGGGAGCTGTTTTTT. It encodes CASSADGQAANTGELFF. The chain joins TRBV7-7 to TRBJ2-2; TRBD1 matches at 7 bases. This CDR3 is built from 17 residues. The J segment lost 2 bases and the V segment lost 5 bases, leaving 11 bases of the junction unmatched. Germline V gene lookup returns CDR1 SSHAT and CDR2 FNYEAQ (reference sequence). The full variable domain, in which reference TRBV7-7 and TRBJ2-2 provide the parts outside the CDR3, is GAGVSQSPRYKVTKRGQDVTLRCDPISSHATLYWYQQALGQGPEFLTYFNYEAQPDKSGLPSDRFSAERPEGSISTLTIQRTEQRDSAMYRCASSADGQAANTGELFFGEGSRLTVL.

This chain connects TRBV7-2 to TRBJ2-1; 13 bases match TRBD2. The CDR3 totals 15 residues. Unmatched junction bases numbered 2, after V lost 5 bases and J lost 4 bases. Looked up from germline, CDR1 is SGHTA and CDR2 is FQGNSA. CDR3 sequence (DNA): TGTGCCAGCAGCGTGACTAGCGGGGGGTACAATGAGCAGTTCTTC. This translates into CASSVTSGGYNEQFF.

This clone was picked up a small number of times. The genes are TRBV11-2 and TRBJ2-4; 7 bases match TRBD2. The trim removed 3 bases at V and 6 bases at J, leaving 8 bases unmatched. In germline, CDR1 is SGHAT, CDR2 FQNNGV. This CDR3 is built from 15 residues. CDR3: CASSFDAGAGNIQYF. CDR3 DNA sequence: TGTGCCAGCAGCTTTGATGCGGGAGCCGGAAACATTCAGTACTTC.

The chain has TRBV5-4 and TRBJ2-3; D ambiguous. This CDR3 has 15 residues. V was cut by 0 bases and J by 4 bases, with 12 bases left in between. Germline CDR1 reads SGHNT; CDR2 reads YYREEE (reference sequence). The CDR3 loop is CASSLGLDAPDTQYF. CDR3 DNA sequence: TGTGCCAGCAGCTTGGGGCTAGACGCACCAGATACGCAGTATTTT. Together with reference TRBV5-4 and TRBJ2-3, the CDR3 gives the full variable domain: ETGVTQSPTHLIKTRGQQVTLRCSSQSGHNTVSWYQQALGQGPQFIFQYYREEENGRGNFPPRFSGLQFPNYSSELNVNALELDDSALYLCASSLGLDAPDTQYFGPGTRLTVL.

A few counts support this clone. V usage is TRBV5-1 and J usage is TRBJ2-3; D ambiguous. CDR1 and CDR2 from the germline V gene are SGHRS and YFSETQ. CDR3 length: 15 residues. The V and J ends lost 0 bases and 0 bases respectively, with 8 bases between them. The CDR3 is CASSLEATSTDTQYF. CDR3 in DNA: TGCGCCAGCAGCTTGGAGGCCACGAGCACAGATACGCAGTATTTT.

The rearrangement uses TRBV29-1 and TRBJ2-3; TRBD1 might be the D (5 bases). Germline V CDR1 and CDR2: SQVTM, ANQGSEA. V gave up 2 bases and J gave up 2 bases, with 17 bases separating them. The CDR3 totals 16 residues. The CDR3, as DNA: TGCAGCGTTGAACTAAGGACACTATCAAACACAGATACGCAGTATTTT. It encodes CSVELRTLSNTDTQYF.

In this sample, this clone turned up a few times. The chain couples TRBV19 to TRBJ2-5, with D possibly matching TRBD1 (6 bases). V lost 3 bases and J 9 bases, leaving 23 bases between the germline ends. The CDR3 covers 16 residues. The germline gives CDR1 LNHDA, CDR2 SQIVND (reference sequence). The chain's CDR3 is CASSITPGSGVGAQYF. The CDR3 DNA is TGTGCCAGTAGTATCACGCCGGGTTCAGGGGTAGGGGCCCAGTACTTC.

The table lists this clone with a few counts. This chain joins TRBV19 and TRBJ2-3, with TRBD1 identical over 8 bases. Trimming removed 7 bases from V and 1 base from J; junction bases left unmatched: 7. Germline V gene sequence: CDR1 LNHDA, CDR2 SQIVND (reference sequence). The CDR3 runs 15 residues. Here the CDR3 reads CASTRQGIGTDTQYF. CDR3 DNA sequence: TGTGCCAGTACGAGACAGGGGATAGGCACAGATACGCAGTATTTT.

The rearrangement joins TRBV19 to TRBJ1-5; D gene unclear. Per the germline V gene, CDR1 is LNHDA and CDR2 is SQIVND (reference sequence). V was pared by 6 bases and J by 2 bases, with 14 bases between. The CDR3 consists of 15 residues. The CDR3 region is CASSLQDMGNQPQHF. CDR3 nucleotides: TGTGCCAGTAGCCTCCAGGATATGGGCAATCAGCCCCAGCATTTT.

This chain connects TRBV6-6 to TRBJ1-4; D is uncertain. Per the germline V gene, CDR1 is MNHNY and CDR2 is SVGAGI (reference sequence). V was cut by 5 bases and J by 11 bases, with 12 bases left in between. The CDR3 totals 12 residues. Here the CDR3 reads CASSAPLGKLFF. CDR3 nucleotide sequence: TGTGCCAGCAGTGCCCCCTTGGGGAAACTGTTTTTT.

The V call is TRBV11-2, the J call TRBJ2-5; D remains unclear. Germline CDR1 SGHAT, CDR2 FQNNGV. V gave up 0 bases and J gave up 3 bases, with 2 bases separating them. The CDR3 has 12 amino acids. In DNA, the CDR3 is TGTGCCAGCAGCTTAGATGAAGAGACCCAGTACTTC. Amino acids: CASSLDEETQYF.

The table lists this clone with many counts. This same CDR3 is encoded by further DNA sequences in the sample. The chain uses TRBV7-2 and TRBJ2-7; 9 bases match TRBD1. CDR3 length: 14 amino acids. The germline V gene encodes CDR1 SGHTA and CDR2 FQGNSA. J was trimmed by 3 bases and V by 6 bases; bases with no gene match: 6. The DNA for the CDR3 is TGTGCCAGCAGTTCCGGGACAGGGTACTACGAGCAGTACTTC. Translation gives CASSSGTGYYEQYF.

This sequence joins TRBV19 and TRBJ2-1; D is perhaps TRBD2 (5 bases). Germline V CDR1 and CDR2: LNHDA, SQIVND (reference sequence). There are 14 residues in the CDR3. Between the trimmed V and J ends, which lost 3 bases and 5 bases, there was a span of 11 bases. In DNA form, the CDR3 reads TGTGCCAGTAGTATCGGGCGGGTAAACAATGAGCAGTTCTTC. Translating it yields CASSIGRVNNEQFF.